The 7 T cell receptor beta chains below were found in one sample sequenced in a study of cytomegalovirus exposure and HLA in healthy donors. Primers for the PCR totalled 60 Vbeta and 13 Jbeta. The data were produced by immunoSEQ multiplex PCR, yet TCRdb's version contains in-frame clones alone and is incomplete. The table shows about 160,000 clones, with roughly 76% occurring only once. Sequencing used PBMCs. The receptors shown here come from a woman aged 45-65 years in good health and CMV-seronegative.

The chain combines TRBV25-1 with TRBJ2-1; tentatively, D is TRBD1 (6 bases). This CDR3 spans 13 amino acids. Germline V gene lookup returns CDR1 MGHDK and CDR2 SYGVNS. Trimming removed 10 bases from V and 4 bases from J, with 14 bases in between. The CDR3 reads CATSQGGYNEQFF. The CDR3 nucleotides read TGTGCCACCTCCCAAGGGGGTTACAATGAGCAGTTCTTC.

The chain employs TRBV7-2 and TRBJ2-5; D is possibly TRBD1 (5 bases). This CDR3 region has 15 residues. Trimming removed 0 bases at V and 5 bases at J, with 13 bases between. Germline lookup yields CDR1 SGHTA and CDR2 FQGNSA. The chain's CDR3 is CASSLAPRKGETQYF. In DNA form, the CDR3 reads TGTGCCAGCAGCTTAGCGCCCAGAAAGGGGGAGACCCAGTACTTC.

The genes are TRBV9 and TRBJ2-7; 9 nucleotides agree with TRBD1. This CDR3 is 15 amino acids long. Germline CDR1 SGDLS, CDR2 YYNGEE. The V and J ends lost 0 bases and 5 bases, in that order; junction bases with no gene match: 6. The CDR3 DNA is TGTGCCAGCAGCGTAGAAGGGACAGGGACCCACGAGCAGTACTTC. Its translation is CASSVEGTGTHEQYF.

The V call is TRBV7-8, the J call TRBJ2-5; TRBD2 is a possible D gene (6 bases). The V end was cut by 1 base, the J end by 2 bases, with 11 bases between. CDR3 length: 15 residues. Per the germline V gene, CDR1 is SGHVS and CDR2 is FQNEAQ. Written as DNA, the CDR3 is TGTGCCAGCAGCTTAGATGGTAGCGGACAAGAGACCCAGTACTTC. Residues: CASSLDGSGQETQYF.

The genes are TRBV18 and TRBJ2-3, with 7 bases lining up with TRBD2. Germline V CDR1 and CDR2: KGHSH, LQKENI. The CDR3 spans 17 residues. J was trimmed by 4 bases and V by 6 bases; bases with no gene match: 16. CDR3 DNA sequence: TGTGCCAGCTCTGACACCCTGAGCGGGGTCTCACCAGATACGCAGTATTTT. It translates to CASSDTLSGVSPDTQYF.

This CDR3 reads CASSSGQGLYEQYF. The CDR3 nucleotides read TGTGCCAGCAGCTCGGGACAGGGGTTGTACGAGCAGTACTTC. The V call is TRBV5-4, the J call TRBJ2-7; 10 positions match TRBD1. Germline V gene data show CDR1 as SGHNT and CDR2 as YYREEE (reference sequence). The trim removed 3 bases at V and 4 bases at J, leaving 4 bases unmatched. The CDR3 has 14 amino acids.

V and J are TRBV6-5 and TRBJ1-1; D possibly corresponds to TRBD1 (5 bases). Trimming shortened V by 0 bases and J by 1 base, and 12 bases separated the two germline ends. From germline, CDR1 is MNHEY and CDR2 SVGAGI. CDR3 length equals 16 residues. In DNA form, the CDR3 reads TGTGCCAGCAGTTACTCGCTGGGGCCGGGGAACACTGAAGCTTTCTTT. Protein product: CASSYSLGPGNTEAFF.